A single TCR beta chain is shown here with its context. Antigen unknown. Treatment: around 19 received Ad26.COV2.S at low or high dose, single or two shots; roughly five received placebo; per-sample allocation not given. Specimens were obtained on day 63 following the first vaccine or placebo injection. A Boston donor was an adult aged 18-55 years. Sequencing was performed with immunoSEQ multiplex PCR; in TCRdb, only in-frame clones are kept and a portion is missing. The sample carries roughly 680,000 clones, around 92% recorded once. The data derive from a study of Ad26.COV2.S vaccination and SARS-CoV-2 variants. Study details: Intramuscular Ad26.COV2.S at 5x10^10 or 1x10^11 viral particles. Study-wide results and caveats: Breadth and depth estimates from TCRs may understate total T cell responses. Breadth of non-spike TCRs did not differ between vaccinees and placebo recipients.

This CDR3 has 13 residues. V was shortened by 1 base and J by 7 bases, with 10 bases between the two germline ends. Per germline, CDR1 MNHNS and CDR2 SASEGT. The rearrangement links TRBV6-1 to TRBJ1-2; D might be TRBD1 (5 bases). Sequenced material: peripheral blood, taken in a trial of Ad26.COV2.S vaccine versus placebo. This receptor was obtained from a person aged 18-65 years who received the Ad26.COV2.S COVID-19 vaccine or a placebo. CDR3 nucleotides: TGTGCCAGCAGTGAAGTCCCAGGGACTGGCTACACCTTC. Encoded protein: CASSEVPGTGYTF.